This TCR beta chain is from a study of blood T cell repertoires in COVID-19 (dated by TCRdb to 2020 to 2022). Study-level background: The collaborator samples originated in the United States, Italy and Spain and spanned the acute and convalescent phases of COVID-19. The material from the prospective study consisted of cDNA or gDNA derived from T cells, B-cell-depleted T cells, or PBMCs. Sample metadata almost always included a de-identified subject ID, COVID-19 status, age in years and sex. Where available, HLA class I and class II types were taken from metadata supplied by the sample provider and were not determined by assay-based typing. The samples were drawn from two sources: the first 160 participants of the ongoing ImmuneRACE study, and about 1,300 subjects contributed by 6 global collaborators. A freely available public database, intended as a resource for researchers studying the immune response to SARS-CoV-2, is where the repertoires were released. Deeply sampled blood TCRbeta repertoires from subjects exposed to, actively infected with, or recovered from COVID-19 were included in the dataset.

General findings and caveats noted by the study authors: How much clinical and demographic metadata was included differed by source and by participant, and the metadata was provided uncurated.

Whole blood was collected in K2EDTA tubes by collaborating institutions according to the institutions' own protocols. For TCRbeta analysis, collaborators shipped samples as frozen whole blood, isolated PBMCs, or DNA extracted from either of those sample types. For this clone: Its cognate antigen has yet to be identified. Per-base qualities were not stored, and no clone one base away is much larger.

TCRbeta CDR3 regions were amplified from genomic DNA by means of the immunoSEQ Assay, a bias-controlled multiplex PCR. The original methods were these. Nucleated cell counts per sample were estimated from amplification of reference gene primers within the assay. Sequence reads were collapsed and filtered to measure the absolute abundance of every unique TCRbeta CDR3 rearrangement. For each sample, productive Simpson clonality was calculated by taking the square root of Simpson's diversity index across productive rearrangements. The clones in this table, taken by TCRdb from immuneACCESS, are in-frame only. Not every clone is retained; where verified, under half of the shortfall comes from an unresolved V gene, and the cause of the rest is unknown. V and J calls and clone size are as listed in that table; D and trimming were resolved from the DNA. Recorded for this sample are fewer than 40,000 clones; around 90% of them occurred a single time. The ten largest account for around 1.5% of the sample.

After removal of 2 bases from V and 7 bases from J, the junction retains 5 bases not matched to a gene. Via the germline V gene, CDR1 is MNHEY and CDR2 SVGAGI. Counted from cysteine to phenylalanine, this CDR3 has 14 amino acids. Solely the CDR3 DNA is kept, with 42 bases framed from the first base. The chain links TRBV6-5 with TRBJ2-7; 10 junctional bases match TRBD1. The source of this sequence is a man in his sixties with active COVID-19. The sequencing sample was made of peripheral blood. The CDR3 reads CASSYGTGVFEQYF. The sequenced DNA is TGTGCCAGCAGTTACGGGACAGGGGTCTTTGAGCAGTACTTC.